This TCR beta chain was identified during a study of cytomegalovirus exposure and HLA in healthy donors. Remarks on this clone: The antigen is not known.

Primers included in the PCR were 60 Vbeta and 13 Jbeta primers. Generated by immunoSEQ multiplex PCR, the TCRdb table keeps only in-frame clones and is missing some. The sample shows some 170,000 clones, just over 70% of them seen only once. General study results and limits: CMV serostatus was the sole immune exposure data available. It was taken for granted in presence/absence analyses that sequencing depth across donors was roughly uniform. In an earlier analysis, in several hundred donors, most V segments appeared productive either ~90% or ~30% of the time.

Germline trimming cut 10 bases from V and 5 bases from J; bases unmatched to any gene: 13. Germline CDR1 MNHNS, CDR2 SASEGT. The CDR3 sequence is 15 residues long. The chain combines TRBV6-1 with TRBJ2-3; 9 nucleotides match TRBD1. This sequence originates from a human donor in good health. Sequencing was carried out using PBMCs. CDR3 residues: CATRQGEAVRDTQYF. CDR3 nucleotides: TGTGCCACTCGACAGGGGGAGGCCGTGCGAGATACGCAGTATTTT.